Shown below are 20 T cell receptor beta chains from a single sample sequenced in a study of T cells in localized non-small cell lung cancer. Measured with immunoSEQ multiplex PCR; TCRdb has only the in-frame clones, and not every one. The table has 7,000 to 9,000 clones, under 95% seen once. Sequencing was performed on peripheral blood, taken before any cancer treatment. The source of these receptors is a woman aged 35 to 70 with stage I lung adenocarcinoma.

V usage is TRBV5-8 and J usage is TRBJ1-6; a weak D match, TRBD1 (5 bases). Germline lookup yields CDR1 SGHTS and CDR2 YDEGEE. This CDR3 is 16 amino acids long. The V and J ends lost 0 bases and 3 bases respectively, with 10 bases between them. CDR3 sequence: CASSLVTGYYNSPLHF. The CDR3 nucleotides are TGTGCCAGCAGCTTGGTTACAGGCTACTATAATTCACCCCTCCACTTT.

This sequence joins TRBV5-5 and TRBJ2-2; D is unresolved. The CDR3 sequence is 14 residues long. V lost 2 bases and J 6 bases, leaving 11 bases between the germline ends. Germline V gene sequence: CDR1 SGHKS, CDR2 YYEKEE (reference sequence). CDR3 bases: TGTGCCAGCAGCTTTTCGACAAACTCCGGGGAGCTGTTTTTT. It is translated as CASSFSTNSGELFF.

This clone was recorded only once. The CDR3, as DNA: TGTGCCAGCAGTGAAGGGGGCCCGGGTTATGGCTACACCTTC. It is translated as CASSEGGPGYGYTF. This chain uses TRBV2 with TRBJ1-2; D may be TRBD1 (5 bases). The CDR3 consists of 14 residues. Germline CDR1 reads SNHLY; CDR2 reads FYNNEI. The germline V and J ends were trimmed by 1 base and 5 bases, with 11 bases remaining between them.

The chain has TRBV25-1 and TRBJ2-1; 11 bases agree with TRBD2. Per germline, CDR1 MGHDK and CDR2 SYGVNS. This CDR3 comprises 16 residues. V dropped 3 bases and J dropped 6; count of bases not matched to a gene: 7. DNA for the CDR3: TGTGCCAGCAGTGACTATAGCGGGGGGGTAATCAATGAGCAGTTCTTC. It encodes CASSDYSGGVINEQFF.

The CDR3 DNA sequence: TGTGCCAGTAGCCAGGGGGGTGAAGAGACCCAGTACTTC. The encoded protein is CASSQGGEETQYF. The chain couples TRBV19 to TRBJ2-5; D might be TRBD1 (7 bases). The CDR3 loop spans 13 amino acids. The V end was cut by 6 bases, the J end by 3 bases, with 11 bases between. The germline V gene has CDR1 LNHDA and CDR2 SQIVND (reference sequence).

This rearrangement joins TRBV5-1 to TRBJ2-1; 11 bases are a match to TRBD2. The CDR3 spans 15 residues. V trimming: 4 bases; J trimming: 8 bases; junction bases outside the gene matches: 8. Per the germline V gene, CDR1 is SGHRS and CDR2 is YFSETQ. CDR3 nucleotide sequence: TGCGCCAGCAGCCTTAAGACTAGCGGGATCTATGAGCAGTTCTTC. Translation gives CASSLKTSGIYEQFF.

The V gene is TRBV7-9, the J gene TRBJ1-4; D is uncertain. This CDR3 is built from 14 residues. Germline V gives CDR1 SEHNR, CDR2 FQNEAQ (reference sequence). The V gene lost 2 bases and the J gene lost 7 bases, with 11 bases spanning the gap. This chain's CDR3 is CASSLSLGSEKLFF. In DNA form, the CDR3 reads TGTGCCAGCAGCTTATCCCTCGGTAGTGAAAAACTGTTTTTT.

The chain couples TRBV14 to TRBJ2-7; 7 bases are a match to TRBD1. This CDR3 is built from 14 residues. Germline-derived CDR1 and CDR2 are SGHDN and FVKESK. V shed 3 bases and J 2 bases; nucleotides not matched to a gene: 4. The CDR3 sequence is CASSQGQLPYEQYF. The DNA of the CDR3 is TGTGCCAGCAGCCAGGGACAGCTTCCCTACGAGCAGTACTTC.

The J gene is TRBJ2-2, the V gene TRBV5-1; TRBD1 matches 10 bases. The CDR3 length is 15 residues. V shed 5 bases and J 3 bases; nucleotides not matched to a gene: 4. Germline V gene data show CDR1 as SGHRS and CDR2 as YFSETQ. The CDR3 DNA is TGCGCCAGCAGTCTGGGGACAGGGGACACCGGGGAGCTGTTTTTT. Translating it yields CASSLGTGDTGELFF.

The CDR3 spells CASRSDTKQYF. The DNA of the CDR3 is TGCGCCAGCAGGAGTGACACCAAACAGTACTTC. The J gene is TRBJ2-7, the V gene TRBV5-1; D unresolved. The CDR3 totals 11 residues. Deletions cut 5 bases from V and 10 bases from J, with 13 bases between. Per germline, CDR1 SGHRS and CDR2 YFSETQ. The full variable domain, rest sourced from reference TRBV5-1 and TRBJ2-7, is KAGVTQTPRYLIKTRGQQVTLSCSPISGHRSVSWYQQTPGQGLQFLFEYFSETQRNKGNFPGRFSGRQFSNSRSEMNVSTLELGDSALYLCASRSDTKQYFGPGTRLTVT.

The CDR3 loop reads CAIRDINQPQHF. The CDR3, as DNA: TGTGCCATCAGGGATATCAATCAGCCCCAGCATTTT. The genes are TRBV10-3 and TRBJ1-5; no clear D gene. V was pared by 6 bases and J by 3 bases, with 6 bases between. The CDR3 contains 12 residues. Germline values: CDR1 ENHRY, CDR2 SYGVKD.

The genes are TRBV7-8 and TRBJ1-2; 11 bases agree with TRBD1. Germline V lookup: CDR1 SGHVS, CDR2 FQNEAQ. With V trimmed by 5 bases and J by 2 bases, 4 bases remained unmatched. The CDR3 covers 15 residues. CDR3 protein: CASSPGQGANYGYTF. CDR3 nucleotides: TGTGCCAGCAGCCCAGGACAGGGGGCCAACTATGGCTACACCTTC.

The rearrangement links TRBV19 to TRBJ2-3; D ambiguous. Germline V gives CDR1 LNHDA, CDR2 SQIVND (reference sequence). V was pared by 7 bases and J by 0 bases, with 11 bases between. CDR3 size: 14 residues. The CDR3: CASNSRPSTDTQYF. The CDR3, as DNA: TGTGCCAGTAACTCCAGACCTAGCACAGATACGCAGTATTTT. Based on the CDR3 plus reference TRBV19 and TRBJ2-3, the full variable domain is DGGITQSPKYLFRKEGQNVTLSCEQNLNHDAMYWYRQDPGQGLRLIYYSQIVNDFQKGDIAEGYSVSREKKESFPLTVTSAQKNPTAFYLCASNSRPSTDTQYFGPGTRLTVL.

This sequence joins TRBV29-1 and TRBJ1-6, with unresolved D. The length of the CDR3 is 12 residues. Germline values: CDR1 SQVTM, CDR2 ANQGSEA. The V end lost 6 bases, the J end lost 8 bases, and 11 bases lay between the germline ends. Here the CDR3 DNA reads TGCAGCGTCAGCGAGGGTGATTCACCCCTCCACTTT. Translated: CSVSEGDSPLHF.

This chain links TRBV9 with TRBJ1-4; D not resolved. This CDR3 has 14 residues. Trimming left V 2 bases short and J 4 bases short, with 9 bases between. The germline V gene encodes CDR1 SGDLS and CDR2 YYNGEE. The CDR3, as DNA: TGTGCCAGCAGCGTGGCGGAAGATAATGAAAAACTGTTTTTT. Its translation is CASSVAEDNEKLFF. The full variable domain, in which reference TRBV9 and TRBJ1-4 provide the parts outside the CDR3, is DSGVTQTPKHLITATGQRVTLRCSPRSGDLSVYWYQQSLDQGLQFLIQYYNGEERAKGNILERFSAQQFPDLHSELNLSSLELGDSALYFCASSVAEDNEKLFFGSGTQLSVL.

The CDR3 sequence is CASSYGAGGGRETQYF. The CDR3 DNA is TGTGCCAGCAGTTACGGGGCAGGGGGGGGCCGAGAGACCCAGTACTTC. The J gene is TRBJ2-5, the V gene TRBV6-6; either TRBD1 or TRBD2 may fit D (7 bases each). This CDR3 has 16 residues. The germline gives CDR1 MNHNY, CDR2 SVGAGI (reference sequence). The ends were cut back, 2 bases at V and 4 bases at J, with 17 bases in the middle.

The chain couples TRBV4-2 to TRBJ1-1; 8 bases fit TRBD1. The V and J ends lost 2 bases and 0 bases, in that order; junction bases with no gene match: 2. Germline V gene sequence: CDR1 LGHNA, CDR2 YNFKEQ. The CDR3 runs to 15 residues. CDR3 DNA sequence: TGTGCCAGCAGCCAACGACAGGGGATGAACACTGAAGCTTTCTTT. Protein: CASSQRQGMNTEAFF.

In its sample, this clone was seen a few times. The J gene is TRBJ1-5, the V gene TRBV30; D unclear. Germline CDR1 reads GTSNPN; CDR2 reads SVGIG (reference sequence). CDR3 length: 13 residues. Trimming took off 1 base at V and 4 bases at J, with 8 bases between the two ends. CDR3 nucleotide sequence: TGTGCCTGGAGTGCCGTTGCTAATCAGCCCCAGCATTTT. Its translation: CAWSAVANQPQHF. The full variable domain, its missing parts supplied by reference TRBV30 and TRBJ1-5, is SQTIHQWPATLVQPVGSPLSLECTVEGTSNPNLYWYRQAAGRGLQLLFYSVGIGQISSEVPQNLSASRPQDRQFILSSKKLLLSDSGFYLCAWSAVANQPQHFGDGTRLSIL.

The chain uses TRBV15 and TRBJ1-2; the D is unclear. With 0 bases removed from V and 6 bases from J, the gap between germline ends came to 14 bases. The CDR3 loop spans 15 amino acids. CDR1 LNHNV and CDR2 YYDKDF come from the germline V gene (reference sequence). The DNA for the CDR3 is TGTGCCACCAGCAGAGATCGGCAAGGAGGAGATGGCTACACCTTC. It is translated as CATSRDRQGGDGYTF.

This clone was detected once. The V call is TRBV7-9, the J call TRBJ1-1, with unresolved D. Germline V gene data show CDR1 as SEHNR and CDR2 as FQNEAQ (reference sequence). The length of the CDR3 is 12 residues. The V and J ends lost 5 bases and 2 bases respectively, with 6 bases between them. For the CDR3, the DNA is TGTGCCAGCAGCAACAGAAACACTGAAGCTTTCTTT. Its translation: CASSNRNTEAFF.